The 22 T cell receptor beta chains given below trace back to one sample, sequenced in a study of shared clonotypes between healthy human individuals. Naive CD8 populations comprised CD45RO-negative cells positively selected for CCR7, excluding terminally differentiated effector memory CD45RA+ cells. TCRdb's copy holds only in-frame clones and misses some; the assay was immunoSEQ multiplex PCR. The sample lists around 1.9 million clones, about 94% occurring once. The sample was naive CD8+ T cells from PBMCs. All receptors come from a man younger than 35 in good health. Some clones in this sample may be carry-over from other donors' samples.

The chain carries TRBV19 and TRBJ1-1, with 8 bases identical to TRBD1. The CDR3 has 14 residues. V shed 4 bases, J shed 5 bases, and the junction held 6 bases outside the gene matches. CDR1 LNHDA and CDR2 SQIVND come from the germline V gene (reference sequence). CDR3 region: CASSKDRVRTEAFF. The CDR3 nucleotides read TGTGCCAGTAGTAAGGACAGGGTAAGGACTGAAGCTTTCTTT.

The genes are TRBV11-2 and TRBJ2-1; unclear D gene. Germline CDR1 SGHAT, CDR2 FQNNGV. V was cut by 5 bases and J by 1 base, with 12 bases left in between. CDR3 length: 15 residues. This CDR3 reads CASSANSWSYNEQFF. CDR3 bases: TGTGCCAGCAGCGCTAATAGTTGGTCCTACAATGAGCAGTTCTTC. Full variable domain (rest looked up from reference TRBV11-2 and TRBJ2-1): EAGVAQSPRYKIIEKRQSVAFWCNPISGHATLYWYQQILGQGPKLLIQFQNNGVVDDSQLPKDRFSAERLKGVDSTLKIQPAKLEDSAVYLCASSANSWSYNEQFFGPGTRLTVL.

This chain uses TRBV7-9 with TRBJ2-3; tentative D call: TRBD1 (6 bases). Per germline, CDR1 SEHNR and CDR2 FQNEAQ (reference sequence). Between the trimmed V and J ends, which lost 4 bases and 2 bases, there was a span of 22 bases. The CDR3 loop spans 18 amino acids. In nucleotides, the CDR3 is TGTGCCAGCAGCTACAGAGAGGGGGACACTGCGTACACAGATACGCAGTATTTT. This gives the protein CASSYREGDTAYTDTQYF.

The rearrangement links TRBV19 to TRBJ2-7; 8 bases map to TRBD2. Germline lookup yields CDR1 LNHDA and CDR2 SQIVND (reference sequence). The ends lost 3 bases at V and 3 bases at J; junction bases unmatched: 4. CDR3 length: 14 amino acids. The CDR3 DNA reads TGTGCCAGTAGTATTGCGGGGGGATACTACGAGCAGTACTTC. As protein: CASSIAGGYYEQYF.

With respect to this clone: Additional DNA sequences in this sample encode the identical CDR3. The CDR3 region has the DNA TGTGCCAGCAGCGTAGGGGCCGGCAGGGGGTACGAGCAGTACTTC. It specifies CASSVGAGRGYEQYF. The chain carries TRBV9 and TRBJ2-7; the match to TRBD1 covers 7 bases. With 0 bases clipped from V and 4 bases from J, the junction kept 7 bases outside the gene matches. The germline V gene encodes CDR1 SGDLS and CDR2 YYNGEE. CDR3 length: 15 amino acids.

This clone showed up just once. This chain connects TRBV28 to TRBJ2-2, with D maybe TRBD2 (5 bases). The germline CDR1 and CDR2 sequences are MDHEN and SYDVKM. The V and J ends lost 7 bases and 7 bases respectively, with 22 bases between them. The CDR3 is made up of 16 amino acids. In DNA, the CDR3 is TGTGCCAGCAACCTACTCGGGCCCCGACGGGGCGGGGAGCTGTTTTTT. The encoded protein is CASNLLGPRRGGELFF.

As regards this clone: At the DNA level, this CDR3 is encoded by other sequences in the same sample as well. The chain links TRBV6-5 to TRBJ2-1, with 8 bases fitting TRBD2. Germline-derived CDR1 and CDR2 are MNHEY and SVGAGI. After removal of 6 bases from V and 6 bases from J, the junction contained 7 bases not matched to a gene. The CDR3 extends over 14 amino acids. The CDR3 nucleotides read TGTGCCAGCAGCCCCTCCGGGGGGGGCAATGAGCAGTTCTTC. Translated, it gives CASSPSGGGNEQFF.

V gene TRBV9 combines with J gene TRBJ2-1; tentative D call: TRBD2 (6 bases). CDR3 length: 15 amino acids. Between the trimmed V and J ends, which lost 2 bases and 8 bases, there was a span of 17 bases. The germline gives CDR1 SGDLS, CDR2 YYNGEE. The CDR3 bases are TGTGCCAGCAGCGTGCAAGGCGGGATGTTCGATGAGCAGTTCTTC. Residues: CASSVQGGMFDEQFF.

This clone has more than one count but fewer than ten. This rearrangement joins TRBV5-1 to TRBJ2-2; the D is unclear. The CDR3 covers 12 residues. V lost 6 bases, J lost 5 bases, and 8 bases lay in between. Looked up from germline, CDR1 is SGHRS and CDR2 is YFSETQ. CDR3 protein: CASISPTGELFF. The CDR3 nucleotides are TGCGCCAGCATATCGCCGACCGGGGAGCTGTTTTTT. Filled out from reference TRBV5-1 and TRBJ2-2, the complete variable domain reads KAGVTQTPRYLIKTRGQQVTLSCSPISGHRSVSWYQQTPGQGLQFLFEYFSETQRNKGNFPGRFSGRQFSNSRSEMNVSTLELGDSALYLCASISPTGELFFGEGSRLTVL.

This chain uses TRBV27 with TRBJ1-1, with TRBD1 as a possible D gene (6 bases). Trimming took off 2 bases at V and 5 bases at J, with 18 bases between the two ends. The CDR3 loop spans 16 amino acids. The germline V gene has CDR1 MNHEY and CDR2 SMNVEV (reference sequence). In DNA, the CDR3 is TGTGCCAGCAGTTTAATGAGGGGGAAGGAGAGGACTGAAGCTTTCTTT. Encoded protein: CASSLMRGKERTEAFF.

The chain combines TRBV19 with TRBJ2-1, with D perhaps matching TRBD1 (5 bases). V lost 3 bases to trimming and J lost 7 bases, with 10 bases between them. The CDR3 consists of 13 residues. Per germline, CDR1 LNHDA and CDR2 SQIVND (reference sequence). DNA of the CDR3: TGTGCCAGTAGTATGGGGCCTAGAAATGAGCAGTTCTTC. This gives the protein CASSMGPRNEQFF.

In nucleotides, the CDR3 is TGTGCCAGCAGGAATCGGCGGGACCCCTTTCGGCAGTACTTC. It encodes CASRNRRDPFRQYF. This sequence joins TRBV2 and TRBJ2-7; a possible D gene is TRBD2 (6 bases). V was shortened by 6 bases and J by 9 bases, with 21 bases between the two germline ends. Germline V gene lookup returns CDR1 SNHLY and CDR2 FYNNEI. The CDR3 contains 14 residues.

A word on this clone: The identical CDR3 is also encoded by other nucleotide sequences in the sample. The chain has TRBV6-5 and TRBJ1-1; tentatively, D is TRBD1 (5 bases). CDR1 MNHEY and CDR2 SVGAGI come from the germline V gene. CDR3 length: 13 residues. V was cut by 0 bases and J by 8 bases, with 10 bases left in between. The CDR3 protein is CASSYSEGAEAFF. The CDR3 DNA reads as TGTGCCAGCAGTTACTCGGAAGGGGCAGAAGCTTTCTTT.

This rearrangement joins TRBV7-3 to TRBJ1-2, with a possible D match to TRBD1 (6 bases). Per germline, CDR1 SGHTA and CDR2 FQGTGA. Between the trimmed V and J ends, which lost 5 bases and 6 bases, there was a span of 13 bases. The CDR3 runs 13 residues. CDR3 coding DNA: TGTGCCAGCAGCAGAACGACAGGCGATGGCTACACCTTC. Translated, it gives CASSRTTGDGYTF.

The chain is built from TRBV19 and TRBJ1-5; no firm D call. CDR1 and CDR2 from the germline V gene are LNHDA and SQIVND (reference sequence). The CDR3 runs to 15 residues. Trimming took off 3 bases at V and 2 bases at J, with 11 bases between the two ends. CDR3 protein: CASSISRSGNQPQHF. The CDR3 nucleotides are TGTGCCAGTAGTATCTCGAGGTCTGGCAATCAGCCCCAGCATTTT.

The V and J genes are TRBV6-1 and TRBJ2-7, with D perhaps matching TRBD1 (6 bases). Trimming stripped 8 bases from V and 1 base from J, with 15 bases between. Germline CDR1 and CDR2: MNHNS and SASEGT. This CDR3 contains 14 residues. Written as DNA, the CDR3 is TGTGCCAGCTCCCGTAGGGGGTCTTCCTACGAGCAGTACTTC. This sequence encodes CASSRRGSSYEQYF.

CDR3 coding DNA: TGTGCCAGTAGTAGTCATGGGCGGGAGCCCCAGCATTTT. Amino acids: CASSSHGREPQHF. The J gene is TRBJ1-5, the V gene TRBV19; D is uncertain. CDR3 length: 13 residues. CDR1 is LNHDA and CDR2 is SQIVND in the germline V gene (reference sequence). Trimming pared 4 bases from V and 8 bases from J, leaving 12 bases between.

Comment on this clone: Other nucleotide sequences in the sample specify the same CDR3. The V call is TRBV11-2, the J call TRBJ1-1; D remains ambiguous. Germline V gives CDR1 SGHAT, CDR2 FQNNGV. Trimming removed 1 base at V and 4 bases at J, with 7 bases between. CDR3 length: 13 residues. CDR3 sequence reads: CASSLGSGTEAFF. The CDR3, as DNA: TGTGCCAGCAGCTTAGGGAGCGGCACTGAAGCTTTCTTT.

CDR3 sequence (DNA): TGTGCCAGCAGCTTTGGGACAGGGAAAACTGGCTACACCTTC. Encoded protein: CASSFGTGKTGYTF. The chain employs TRBV13 and TRBJ1-2, with TRBD1 identical over 9 bases. The CDR3 runs 14 residues. CDR1 is PRHDT, CDR2 FYEKMQ, per germline (reference sequence). Germline trimming cut 3 bases from V and 7 bases from J; bases unmatched to any gene: 6.

The CDR3 loop is CASSSQGFYGYTF. The CDR3 DNA follows: TGTGCCAGCAGCTCACAGGGGTTCTATGGCTACACCTTC. The chain couples TRBV6-5 to TRBJ1-2; 7 positions match TRBD1. This CDR3 is 13 amino acids long. Per the germline V gene, CDR1 is MNHEY and CDR2 is SVGAGI. V lost 6 bases to trimming and J lost 4 bases; unmatched junction nucleotides: 5.

Regarding this clone: Distinct nucleotide sequences in the sample also encode this CDR3. The chain joins TRBV7-9 to TRBJ2-7; 7 bases agree with TRBD2. This CDR3 contains 15 residues. Germline V lookup: CDR1 SEHNR, CDR2 FQNEAQ (reference sequence). V lost 3 bases to trimming and J lost 1 base; unmatched junction nucleotides: 6. Written as DNA, the CDR3 is TGTGCCAGCAGCTTCGGGGTAGCGGGTTCCTACGAGCAGTACTTC. Translating gives CASSFGVAGSYEQYF.

The rearrangement uses TRBV29-1 and TRBJ2-7, with a tentative D call TRBD2 (5 bases). The CDR3 is 12 amino acids. The germline gives CDR1 SQVTM, CDR2 ANQGSEA. Trimming shortened V by 4 bases and J by 3 bases, and 10 bases separated the two germline ends. CDR3 in amino acids: CSVVTGFYEQYF. The CDR3 DNA reads as TGCAGCGTTGTGACGGGGTTCTACGAGCAGTACTTC.